The source of this T cell receptor (beta chain) is a study of T cell responses to AZD1222 COVID-19 vaccine (dated by TCRdb to the early 2020s). Regarding the study in general: Because spike-specific TCR depth and breadth did not differ between the two schedules, AZD1222 recipients who got a second dose at roughly 4 weeks were pooled with those who got a second dose at roughly 12 weeks. TCR sequencing was performed for some 250 trial participants, of whom roughly 200 were given two doses of AZD1222 and approximately 26 were given two doses of MenACWY control vaccine. Trial participants were enrolled by age into subgroups of 18-55, 56-69 and 70-plus years, and 148, 28 and 57 TCR-sequenced participants, respectively, were included in these subgroups.

Results and caveats for the whole study, not just this receptor: In the small 56-69-year group, the increase in depth fell short of significance, most likely because of low power. Most participants were white British and females outnumbered males, and the authors suggested that clonal diversity may have been underestimated. Reportedly, almost half of the unique spike-specific TCRs recognized epitopes lying outside the regions that are mutated in the B.1.351 and B.1.1.7 variants. Only 5 to 7 AZD1222 recipients were SARS-CoV-2 seropositive at baseline, limiting conclusions about previously exposed vaccinees. Because no day 14 peak-response samples were available, the repertoires could be characterized only after the peak T cell response. The whole spike protein was spanned by vaccine-associated CD4 TCRs, and dominant responses were seen in regions 160-218 and 743-854. After two AZD1222 doses, spike-specific TCR breadth and depth were significantly higher than at day 0 and than in MenACWY recipients.

The meaning of the sample's time point label: baseline before first vaccination. Samples from vaccinated people were obtained from the UK trials COV001 and COV002, which included a single-blind randomized controlled phase 2/3 trial of AZD1222 (ChAdOx1 nCoV-19) in healthy adults. Trial participant PBMC samples were collected at day 0 and day 28 after the second dose for TCRbeta chain sequencing. The CDR3 measures 13 amino acids from cysteine to phenylalanine. Kept here is only the CDR3 DNA, which spans 39 bases and is read in frame from base 1. V is clipped by 3 bases and J by 8 bases, and the sequence between their germline boundaries is 11 bases long. In the germline V gene, CDR1 corresponds to MDHEN and CDR2 to SYDVKM. A word on this clone: There is no known antigen for this receptor. No much larger clonotype is one base removed from it; base qualities were not supplied.

The CDR3 regions of human TCRbeta chains were analyzed by immunosequencing. On the authors' methods: Repertoire TCRs were checked for matches against a reference library of SARS-CoV-2-specific TCRs that had been generated using the MIRA antigen-specificity platform. Breadth was defined as the fraction of unique TCRs that were SARS-CoV-2-associated. Depth was defined as the fraction of total T cells that were SARS-CoV-2-associated. Using the MIRA data, every spike-specific TCR was mapped to the spike region that the TCR reacted to and assigned to either a CD4 or a CD8 class. Log10-transformed breadth and depth values were compared by one-way ANOVA with Sidak's multiple comparisons tests. TCRdb took over this immuneACCESS table, retaining in-frame rearrangements with V and J assigned. Such tables are incomplete; in checked studies, under half of the missing clones stem from an unresolved V gene, and the remainder is unexplained. Clone size and the V and J calls come from that table; the DNA yielded D and trimming. Here the sample has some 150,000 clones; about 91% occur a single time. The top ten constitute about 15% of the sample.

The clonotype was recovered from an adult in good health. The chain is assembled from TRBV28 and TRBJ1-5, and TRBD1 may be the D gene, going by 6 matching bases. Here the sequenced sample was peripheral blood, taken on day 0 of AZD1222 vaccination. CDR3 protein: CASSFKDSKPQHF. The nucleotide sequence is TGTGCCAGCAGTTTCAAGGACAGCAAGCCCCAGCATTTT.